The 20 T cell receptor beta chains below all came from one sample that was sequenced in a study of CXCR3-negative and CXCR3-positive naive CD8 T cells. cDNA libraries for TRB were generated by 5' RACE incorporating UMI labels. Reprocessing the 5' RACE reads, TCRdb reports a single entry for every CDR3 protein and omits DNA. This sample's table has over 35,000 distinct CDR3 sequences. The sample taken for sequencing was memory CD8+ T cells from blood. Receptors were obtained from a human donor in good health. Some clones in this sample may be carry-over from other donors' samples.

The chain is built from TRBV10-3 and TRBJ2-5; TCRdb calls TRBD1, which cannot be checked without DNA. Germline loops: CDR1 ENHRY, CDR2 SYGVKD. This CDR3 region has 17 residues. CDR3 sequence: CAISESGAGGFQETQYF.

The chain's CDR3 is CASSLAPSGYEQYF. V and J are TRBV27 and TRBJ2-7; TCRdb's D call, TRBD2, is unchecked because there is no DNA. This CDR3 spans 14 amino acids. Germline-derived CDR1 and CDR2 are MNHEY and SMNVEV (reference sequence).

The chain couples TRBV10-3 to TRBJ2-5; with no DNA, the TCRdb D assignment of TRBD1 cannot be verified. Looked up from germline, CDR1 is ENHRY and CDR2 is SYGVKD. This CDR3 spans 13 amino acids. CDR3 loop: CATLSTGEETQYF.

The chain recombines TRBV27 with TRBJ2-7. This CDR3 region has 14 residues. Germline V gives CDR1 MNHEY, CDR2 SMNVEV (reference sequence). Here the CDR3 reads CASSSKQKTNEQYF.

V gene TRBV6-5 combines with J gene TRBJ2-2; no DNA is available, so the TRBD1 call from TCRdb remains unchecked. There are 17 residues in the CDR3. CDR1 and CDR2 from the germline V gene are MNHEY and SVGAGI. The CDR3 loop is CASSYSGTDINTGELFF.

V is TRBV5-4 and J is TRBJ2-1. The CDR3 consists of 11 residues. The germline gives CDR1 SGHNT, CDR2 YYREEE (reference sequence). This CDR3 reads CASSAVDEQFF.

The chain has TRBV12-3 or TRBV12-4 and TRBJ2-1. This CDR3 has 15 amino acids. This CDR3 is CASSTSGGSYNEQFF.

The J gene is TRBJ2-1, the V gene TRBV14; TCRdb's assignment of TRBD2 cannot be checked, as there is no DNA. This CDR3 has 15 residues. Looked up from germline, CDR1 is SGHDN and CDR2 is FVKESK. Here the CDR3 reads CASSQEISGGLEQFF. Drawing the rest from reference TRBV14 and TRBJ2-1, the complete variable domain is EAGVTQFPSHSVIEKGQTVTLRCDPISGHDNLYWYRRVMGKEIKFLLHFVKESKQDESGMPNNRFLAERTGGTYSTLKVQPAELEDSGVYFCASSQEISGGLEQFFGPGTRLTVL.

The V call is TRBV6-4, the J call TRBJ2-3; the TCRdb call, TRBD2, lacks DNA for checking. The CDR3 loop spans 16 amino acids. CDR1 is MRHNA, CDR2 SNTAGT, per germline. CDR3 region: CASSDSVAGGPDTQYF.

The chain has TRBV28 and TRBJ2-5. This CDR3 has 15 amino acids. The germline V gene encodes CDR1 MDHEN and CDR2 SYDVKM. The CDR3 region is CASSLTEALQETQYF.

The V gene is TRBV2, the J gene TRBJ2-5; TCRdb lists TRBD1, though no DNA is available to test this call. The germline V gene encodes CDR1 SNHLY and CDR2 FYNNEI. This CDR3 region has 14 residues. CDR3 loop: CASSGGQPQETQYF.

The chain combines TRBV10-3 with TRBJ2-1. This CDR3 is built from 11 residues. CDR1 and CDR2 from the germline V gene are ENHRY and SYGVKD. This CDR3 is CAISESWEQFF.

This chain connects TRBV29-1 to TRBJ2-2; TCRdb's D call of TRBD1 is untestable without DNA. CDR1 is SQVTM, CDR2 ANQGSEA, per germline. The CDR3 totals 15 residues. CDR3 region: CSVDGTGANTGELFF.

The chain links TRBV12-3 or TRBV12-4 to TRBJ2-1; TCRdb selects TRBD2, and the lack of DNA leaves this call unchecked. The CDR3 has 14 residues. CDR3 sequence: CASSGLAGQEEQFF.

The chain carries TRBV6-2 or TRBV6-3 and TRBJ1-6; there is no DNA to check the TCRdb D call of TRBD1. Germline CDR1 MNHEY, CDR2 SVGEGT. CDR3 size: 17 residues. The CDR3 here is CASSSQSRQRAYSPLHF.

This chain uses TRBV28 with TRBJ2-7; TCRdb gives TRBD2 as the D gene, but with no DNA this cannot be confirmed. The CDR3 is made up of 14 amino acids. Germline values: CDR1 MDHEN, CDR2 SYDVKM. CDR3: CASSPEGRPYEQYF.

The chain carries TRBV4-2 and TRBJ1-1; TCRdb returns TRBD1, unconfirmable since there is no DNA. Germline CDR1 reads LGHNA; CDR2 reads YNFKEQ. There are 14 residues in the CDR3. CDR3 residues: CAIAATGMSTEAFF.

The rearrangement joins TRBV6-4 to TRBJ2-1; TCRdb designates TRBD2, a call that cannot be tested without DNA. In germline, CDR1 is MRHNA, CDR2 SNTAGT. This CDR3 is 15 amino acids long. The CDR3 loop reads CASSDSGGAYNEQFF.

The chain uses TRBV3-1 and TRBJ2-1; TCRdb gives TRBD2 as the D gene, but with no DNA this cannot be confirmed. The length of the CDR3 is 16 residues. The germline V gene has CDR1 LGHDT and CDR2 YNNKEL (reference sequence). The CDR3 sequence is CASSQELAGGDNEQFF.

The chain carries TRBV9 and TRBJ1-1; TCRdb reports TRBD1, a call that lacks DNA to check it against. The germline V gene has CDR1 SGDLS and CDR2 YYNGEE. CDR3 length: 14 amino acids. CDR3 region: CASSVQGWNTEAFF.